What follows are 3 T cell receptor beta chains derived from one specimen sequenced in a study of metastatic and nonmetastatic thyroid tumors. Every patient was untreated before thyroid surgery. With MiXCR, TCRdb reprocessed the PCR reads. The sample contains around 30,000 clones, more than 20% of which appear only once. The specimen sequenced was blood. These receptors were taken from a female donor with papillary thyroid cancer or a benign thyroid nodule (not recorded which). Some clones in this sample may be carry-over from other donors' samples.

This clone came up many times. The sample has other DNA sequences that encode this CDR3 too. The gene calls are TRBV28 and TRBJ2-1, with 7 bases identical to TRBD2. The CDR3 length is 13 residues. Per the germline V gene, CDR1 is MDHEN and CDR2 is SYDVKM. J lost 8 bases, V lost 7 bases, and 8 bases had no gene match. CDR3 DNA sequence: TGTGCCAGCACGGCGGGAGTGCGGCATGAGCAGTTCTTC. It yields the protein CASTAGVRHEQFF.

Only a few counts were recorded for this clone. This sequence joins TRBV9 and TRBJ2-3; D remains ambiguous. The CDR3 runs to 12 residues. CDR1 is SGDLS, CDR2 YYNGEE, per germline. Trimming pared 4 bases from V and 10 bases from J, leaving 13 bases between. CDR3 coding DNA: TGTGCCAGCAGCCCCCCCCTTGACCCGCAGTATTTT. It specifies CASSPPLDPQYF.

The chain is built from TRBV7-2 and TRBJ1-6; D call uncertain. From germline, CDR1 is SGHTA and CDR2 FQGNSA. This CDR3 is 15 amino acids long. V was clipped by 5 bases and J by 4 bases, with 12 bases between them. The CDR3 coding sequence is TGTGCCAGCAGCCTTACCATAGGATATAATTCACCCCTCCACTTT. Protein sequence: CASSLTIGYNSPLHF.